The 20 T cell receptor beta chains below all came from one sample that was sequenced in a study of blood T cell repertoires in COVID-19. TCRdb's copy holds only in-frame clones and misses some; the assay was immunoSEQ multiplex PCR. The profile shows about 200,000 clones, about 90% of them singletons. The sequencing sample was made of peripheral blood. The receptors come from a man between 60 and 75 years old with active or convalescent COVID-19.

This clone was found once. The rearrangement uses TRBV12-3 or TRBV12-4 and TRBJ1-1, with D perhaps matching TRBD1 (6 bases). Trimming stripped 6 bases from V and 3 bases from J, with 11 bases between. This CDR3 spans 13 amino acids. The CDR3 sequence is CASRLQGYTEAFF. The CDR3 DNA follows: TGTGCCAGCAGGCTTCAGGGGTACACTGAAGCTTTCTTT.

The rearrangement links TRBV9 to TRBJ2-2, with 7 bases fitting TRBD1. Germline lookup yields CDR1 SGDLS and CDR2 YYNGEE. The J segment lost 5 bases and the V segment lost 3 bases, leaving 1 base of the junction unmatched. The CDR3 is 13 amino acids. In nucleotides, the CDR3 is TGTGCCAGCAGCGGGGGACAGACCGGGGAGCTGTTTTTT. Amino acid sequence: CASSGGQTGELFF.

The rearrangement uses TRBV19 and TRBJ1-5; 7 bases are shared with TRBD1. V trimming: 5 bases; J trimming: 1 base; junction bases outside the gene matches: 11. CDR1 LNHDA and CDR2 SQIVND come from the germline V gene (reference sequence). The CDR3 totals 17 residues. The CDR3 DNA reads TGTGCCAGTAGTTTCCCCCAGGGGGGCTTAAGCAATCAGCCCCAGCATTTT. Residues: CASSFPQGGLSNQPQHF. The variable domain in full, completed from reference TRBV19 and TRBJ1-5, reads DGGITQSPKYLFRKEGQNVTLSCEQNLNHDAMYWYRQDPGQGLRLIYYSQIVNDFQKGDIAEGYSVSREKKESFPLTVTSAQKNPTAFYLCASSFPQGGLSNQPQHFGDGTRLSIL.

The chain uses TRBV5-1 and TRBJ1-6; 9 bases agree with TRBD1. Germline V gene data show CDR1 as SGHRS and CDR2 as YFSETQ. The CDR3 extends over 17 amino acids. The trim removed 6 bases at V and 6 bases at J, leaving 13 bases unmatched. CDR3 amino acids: CASTPGTGLNVNSPLHF. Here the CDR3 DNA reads TGCGCCAGCACCCCCGGGACAGGGCTGAATGTTAATTCACCCCTCCACTTT. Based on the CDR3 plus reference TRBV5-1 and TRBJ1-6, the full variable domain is KAGVTQTPRYLIKTRGQQVTLSCSPISGHRSVSWYQQTPGQGLQFLFEYFSETQRNKGNFPGRFSGRQFSNSRSEMNVSTLELGDSALYLCASTPGTGLNVNSPLHFGNGTRLTVT.

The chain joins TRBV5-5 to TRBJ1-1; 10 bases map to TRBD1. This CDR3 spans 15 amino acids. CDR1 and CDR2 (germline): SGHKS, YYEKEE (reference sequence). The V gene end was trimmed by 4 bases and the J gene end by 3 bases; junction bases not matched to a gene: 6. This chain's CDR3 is CASSTRTGGDTEAFF. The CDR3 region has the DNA TGTGCCAGCAGCACACGGACAGGGGGGGACACTGAAGCTTTCTTT.

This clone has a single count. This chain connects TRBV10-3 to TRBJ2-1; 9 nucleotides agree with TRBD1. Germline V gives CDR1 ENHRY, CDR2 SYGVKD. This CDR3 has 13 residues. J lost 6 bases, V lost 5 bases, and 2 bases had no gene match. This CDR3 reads CAISKGQGNEQFF. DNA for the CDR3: TGTGCCATCAGTAAGGGACAGGGCAATGAGCAGTTCTTC.

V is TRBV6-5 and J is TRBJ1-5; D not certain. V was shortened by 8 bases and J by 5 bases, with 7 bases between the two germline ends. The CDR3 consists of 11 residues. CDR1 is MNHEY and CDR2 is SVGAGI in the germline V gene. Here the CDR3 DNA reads TGTGCCAGCGGCTCCCATCAGCCCCAGCATTTT. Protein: CASGSHQPQHF.

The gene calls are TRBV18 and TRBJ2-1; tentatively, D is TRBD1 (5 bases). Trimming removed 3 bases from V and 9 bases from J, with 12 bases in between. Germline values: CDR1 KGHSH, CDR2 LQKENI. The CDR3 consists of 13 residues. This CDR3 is CASSPMTVAEQFF. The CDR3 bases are TGTGCCAGCTCACCCATGACAGTTGCTGAGCAGTTCTTC.

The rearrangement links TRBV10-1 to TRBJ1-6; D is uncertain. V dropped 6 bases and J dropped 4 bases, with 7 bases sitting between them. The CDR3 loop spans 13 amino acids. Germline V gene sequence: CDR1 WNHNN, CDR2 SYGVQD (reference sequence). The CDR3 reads CASRRDYNSPLHF. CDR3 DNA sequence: TGCGCCAGCAGGAGGGATTATAATTCACCCCTCCACTTT.

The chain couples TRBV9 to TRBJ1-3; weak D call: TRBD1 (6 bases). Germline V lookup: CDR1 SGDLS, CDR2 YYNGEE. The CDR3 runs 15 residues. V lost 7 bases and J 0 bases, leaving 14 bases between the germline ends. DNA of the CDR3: TGTGCCAGCCCTAGAACAGGGAGCTCTGGAAACACCATATATTTT. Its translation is CASPRTGSSGNTIYF. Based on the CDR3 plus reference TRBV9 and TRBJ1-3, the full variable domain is DSGVTQTPKHLITATGQRVTLRCSPRSGDLSVYWYQQSLDQGLQFLIQYYNGEERAKGNILERFSAQQFPDLHSELNLSSLELGDSALYFCASPRTGSSGNTIYFGEGSWLTVV.

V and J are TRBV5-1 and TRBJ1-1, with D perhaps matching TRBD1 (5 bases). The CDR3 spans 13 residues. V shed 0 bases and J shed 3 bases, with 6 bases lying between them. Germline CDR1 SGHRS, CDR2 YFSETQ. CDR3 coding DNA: TGCGCCAGCAGCTTGGTAGGGGACACTGAAGCTTTCTTT. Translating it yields CASSLVGDTEAFF.

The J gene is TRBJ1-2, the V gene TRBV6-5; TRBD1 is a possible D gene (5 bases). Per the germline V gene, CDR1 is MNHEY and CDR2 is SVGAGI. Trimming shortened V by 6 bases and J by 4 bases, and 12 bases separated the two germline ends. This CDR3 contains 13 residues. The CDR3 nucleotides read TGTGCCAGCAGCCCCGTGGGGGGCTATGGCTACACCTTC. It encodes CASSPVGGYGYTF.

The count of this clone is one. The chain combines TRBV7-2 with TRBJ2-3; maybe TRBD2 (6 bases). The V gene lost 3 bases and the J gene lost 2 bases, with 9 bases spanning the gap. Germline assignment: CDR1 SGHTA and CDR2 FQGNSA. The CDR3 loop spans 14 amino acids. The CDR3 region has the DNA TGTGCCAGCAGCTTCCGGGGGACCACAGATACGCAGTATTTT. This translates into CASSFRGTTDTQYF.

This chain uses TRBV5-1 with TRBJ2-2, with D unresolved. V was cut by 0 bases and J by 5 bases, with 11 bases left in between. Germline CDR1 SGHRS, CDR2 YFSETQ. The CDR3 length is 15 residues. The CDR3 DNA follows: TGCGCCAGCAGCTTGGTTCCCGAGAGGACCGGGGAGCTGTTTTTT. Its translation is CASSLVPERTGELFF. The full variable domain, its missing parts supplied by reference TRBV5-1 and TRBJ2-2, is KAGVTQTPRYLIKTRGQQVTLSCSPISGHRSVSWYQQTPGQGLQFLFEYFSETQRNKGNFPGRFSGRQFSNSRSEMNVSTLELGDSALYLCASSLVPERTGELFFGEGSRLTVL.

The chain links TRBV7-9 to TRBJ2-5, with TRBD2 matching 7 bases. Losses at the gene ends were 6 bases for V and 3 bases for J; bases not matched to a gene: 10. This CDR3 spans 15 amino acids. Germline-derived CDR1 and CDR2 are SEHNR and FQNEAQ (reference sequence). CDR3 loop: CASRNQGLAEETQYF. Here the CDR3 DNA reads TGTGCCAGCAGAAATCAAGGCCTAGCGGAAGAGACCCAGTACTTC.

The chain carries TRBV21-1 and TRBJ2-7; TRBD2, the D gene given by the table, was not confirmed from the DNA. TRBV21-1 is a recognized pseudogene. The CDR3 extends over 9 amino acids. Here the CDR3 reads CAGNGGFYF. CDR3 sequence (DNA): TGTGCCGGGAATGGGGGGTTCTACTTC.

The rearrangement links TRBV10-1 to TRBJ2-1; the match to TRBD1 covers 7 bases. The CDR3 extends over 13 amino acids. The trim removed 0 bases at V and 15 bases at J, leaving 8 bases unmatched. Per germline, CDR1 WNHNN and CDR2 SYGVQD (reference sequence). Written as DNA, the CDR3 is TGCGCCAGCAGTGAGTCGAATTCAGGGGGTTGGTTCTTC. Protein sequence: CASSESNSGGWFF.

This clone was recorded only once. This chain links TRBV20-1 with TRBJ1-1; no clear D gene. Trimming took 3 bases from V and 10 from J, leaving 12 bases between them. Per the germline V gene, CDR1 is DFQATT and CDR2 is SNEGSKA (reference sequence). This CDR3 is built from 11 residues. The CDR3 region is CSASFTEGAFF. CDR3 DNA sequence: TGCAGTGCTAGCTTTACAGAAGGAGCTTTCTTT.

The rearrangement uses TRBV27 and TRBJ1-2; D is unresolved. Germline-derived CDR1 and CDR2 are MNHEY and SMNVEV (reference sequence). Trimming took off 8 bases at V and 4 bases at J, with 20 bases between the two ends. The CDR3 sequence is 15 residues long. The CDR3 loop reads CASASLGSRSYGYTF. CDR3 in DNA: TGTGCCAGCGCTAGTCTAGGGAGCCGTTCCTATGGCTACACCTTC.

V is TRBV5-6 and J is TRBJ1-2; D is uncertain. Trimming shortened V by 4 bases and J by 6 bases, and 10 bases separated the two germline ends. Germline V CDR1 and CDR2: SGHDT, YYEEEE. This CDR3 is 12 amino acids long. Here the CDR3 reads CASSREAHGYTF. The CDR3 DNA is TGTGCCAGCAGCCGGGAGGCCCATGGCTACACCTTC. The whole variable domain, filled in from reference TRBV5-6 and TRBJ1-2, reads DAGVTQSPTHLIKTRGQQVTLRCSPKSGHDTVSWYQQALGQGPQFIFQYYEEEERQRGNFPDRFSGHQFPNYSSELNVNALLLGDSALYLCASSREAHGYTFGSGTRLTVV.